The TCR beta chain described here comes from a study of control samples from healthy donors and cancer patients. The method was immunoSEQ multiplex PCR; TCRdb's version includes in-frame clones alone and lacks a portion of them. Of some 120,000 clones listed, more than 85% were seen once; the top ten hold roughly 2.7%. Germline CDR1 and CDR2: LGHNT and FRNRAP. The CDR3 is 16 amino acids. With 3 bases removed from V and 0 bases from J, the gap between germline ends came to 12 bases. V gene TRBV12-5 combines with J gene TRBJ1-5; D is unclear. The sample was blood. The sequence was obtained from a man aged 30 to 39 in good health. The CDR3 sequence: CASGLSPGYSNQPQHF. The CDR3 DNA sequence: TGTGCTAGTGGTTTATCCCCGGGGTATAGCAATCAGCCCCAGCATTTT. The full variable domain, with the rest looked up from reference TRBV12-5 and TRBJ1-5, is DARVTQTPRHKVTEMGQEVTMRCQPILGHNTVFWYRQTMMQGLELLAYFRNRAPLDDSGMPKDRFSAEMPDATLATLKIQPSEPRDSAVYFCASGLSPGYSNQPQHFGDGTRLSIL.